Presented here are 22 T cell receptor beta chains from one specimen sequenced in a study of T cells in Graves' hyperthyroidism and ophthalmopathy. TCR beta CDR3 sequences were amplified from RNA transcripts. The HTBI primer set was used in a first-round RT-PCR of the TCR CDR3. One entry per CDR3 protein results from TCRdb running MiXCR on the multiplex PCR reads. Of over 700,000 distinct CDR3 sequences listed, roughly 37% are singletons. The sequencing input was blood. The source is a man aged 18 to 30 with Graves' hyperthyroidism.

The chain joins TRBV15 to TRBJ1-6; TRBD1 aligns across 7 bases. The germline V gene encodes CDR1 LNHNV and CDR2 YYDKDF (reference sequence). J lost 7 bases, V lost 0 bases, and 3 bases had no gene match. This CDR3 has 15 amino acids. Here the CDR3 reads CATSRDPTGNSPLHF. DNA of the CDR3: TGTGCCACCAGCAGAGACCCGACAGGGAATTCACCCCTCCACTTT.

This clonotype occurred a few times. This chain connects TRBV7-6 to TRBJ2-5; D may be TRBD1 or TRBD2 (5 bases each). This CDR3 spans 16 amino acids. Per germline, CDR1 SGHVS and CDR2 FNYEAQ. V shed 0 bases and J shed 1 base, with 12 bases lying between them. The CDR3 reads CASSLAGTSLQETQYF. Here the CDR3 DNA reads TGTGCCAGCAGCTTAGCCGGGACCAGCCTCCAAGAGACCCAGTACTTC.

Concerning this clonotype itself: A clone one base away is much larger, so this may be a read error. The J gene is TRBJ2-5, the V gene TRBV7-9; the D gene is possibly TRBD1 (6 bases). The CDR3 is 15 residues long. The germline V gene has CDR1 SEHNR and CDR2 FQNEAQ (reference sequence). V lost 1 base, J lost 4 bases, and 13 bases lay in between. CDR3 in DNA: TGTGCCAGCAGCTTAGGGACAGAGAGGGGAGAGACCCAGTACTTC. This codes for CASSLGTERGETQYF.

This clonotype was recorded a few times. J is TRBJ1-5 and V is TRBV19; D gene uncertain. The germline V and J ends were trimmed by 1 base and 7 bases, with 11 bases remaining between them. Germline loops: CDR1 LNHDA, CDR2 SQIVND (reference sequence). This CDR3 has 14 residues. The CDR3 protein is CASSIAGEGQPQHF. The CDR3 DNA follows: TGTGCCAGTAGTATAGCCGGGGAAGGGCAGCCCCAGCATTTT.

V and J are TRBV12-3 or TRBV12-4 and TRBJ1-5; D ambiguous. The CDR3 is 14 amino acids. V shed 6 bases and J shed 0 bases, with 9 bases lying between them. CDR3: CASRRGPSNQPQHF. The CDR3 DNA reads TGTGCCAGCAGACGAGGGCCTAGCAATCAGCCCCAGCATTTT.

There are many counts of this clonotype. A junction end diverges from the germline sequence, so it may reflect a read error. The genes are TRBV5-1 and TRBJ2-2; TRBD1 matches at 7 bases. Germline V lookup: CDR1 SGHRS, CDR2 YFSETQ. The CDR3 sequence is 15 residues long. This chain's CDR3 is CASSLVTGDTGELFF. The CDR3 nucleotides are TGTGCTAGCAGCTTAGTTACAGGGGACACCGGGGAGCTGTTTTTT.

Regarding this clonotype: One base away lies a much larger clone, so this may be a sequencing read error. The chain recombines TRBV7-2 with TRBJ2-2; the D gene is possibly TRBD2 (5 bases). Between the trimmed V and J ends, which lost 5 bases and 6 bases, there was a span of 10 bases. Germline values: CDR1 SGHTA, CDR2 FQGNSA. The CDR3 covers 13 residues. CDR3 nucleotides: TGTGCCAGCAGCCCCGGCGGGTCCGGGGAGCTGTTTTTT. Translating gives CASSPGGSGELFF.

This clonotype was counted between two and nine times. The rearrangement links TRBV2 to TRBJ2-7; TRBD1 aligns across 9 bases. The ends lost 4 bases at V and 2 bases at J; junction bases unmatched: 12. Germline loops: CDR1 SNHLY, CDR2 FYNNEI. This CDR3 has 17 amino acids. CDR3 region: CASSAPGQGTLTYEQYF. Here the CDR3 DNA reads TGTGCCAGCAGTGCTCCGGGACAGGGTACTCTAACCTACGAGCAGTACTTC. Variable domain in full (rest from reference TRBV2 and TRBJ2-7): EPEVTQTPSHQVTQMGQEVILRCVPISNHLYFYWYRQILGQKVEFLVSFYNNEISEKSEIFDDQFSVERPDGSNFTLKIRSTKLEDSAMYFCASSAPGQGTLTYEQYFGPGTRLTVT.

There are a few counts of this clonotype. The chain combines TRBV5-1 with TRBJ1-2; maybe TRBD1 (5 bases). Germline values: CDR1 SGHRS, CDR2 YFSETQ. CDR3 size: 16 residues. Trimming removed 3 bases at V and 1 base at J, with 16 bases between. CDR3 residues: CASSSTGPSFNYGYTF. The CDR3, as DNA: TGCGCCAGCAGCTCCACAGGACCCTCCTTTAACTATGGCTACACCTTC.

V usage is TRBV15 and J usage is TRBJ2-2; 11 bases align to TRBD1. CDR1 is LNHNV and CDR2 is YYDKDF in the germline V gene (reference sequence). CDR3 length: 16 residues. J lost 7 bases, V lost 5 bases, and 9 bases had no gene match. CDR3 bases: TGTGCCACCAGCTTAGGACAGGGGGCTGGGTTCGGGGAGCTGTTTTTT. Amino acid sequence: CATSLGQGAGFGELFF.

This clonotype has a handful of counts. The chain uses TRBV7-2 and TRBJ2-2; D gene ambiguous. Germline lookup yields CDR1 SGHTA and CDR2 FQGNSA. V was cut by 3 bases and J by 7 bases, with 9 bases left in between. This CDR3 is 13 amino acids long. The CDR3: CASSLFRDGELFF. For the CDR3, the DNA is TGTGCCAGCAGCTTGTTTAGGGACGGGGAGCTGTTTTTT. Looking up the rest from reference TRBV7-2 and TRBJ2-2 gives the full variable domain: GAGVSQSPSNKVTEKGKDVELRCDPISGHTALYWYRQSLGQGLEFLIYFQGNSAPDKSGLPSDRFSAERTGGSVSTLTIQRTQQEDSAVYLCASSLFRDGELFFGEGSRLTVL.

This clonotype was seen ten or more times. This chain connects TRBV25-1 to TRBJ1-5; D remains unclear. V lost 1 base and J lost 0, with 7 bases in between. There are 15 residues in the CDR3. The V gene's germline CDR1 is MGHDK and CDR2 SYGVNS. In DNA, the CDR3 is TGTGCCAGCAGTGAATCGGGCGGTAGCAATCAGCCCCAGCATTTT. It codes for CASSESGGSNQPQHF.

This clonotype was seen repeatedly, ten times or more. The CDR3 nucleotides read TGTGCCACCAGCAGACGACATGGGACAGAGTTGAATGAAAAACTGTTTTTT. Its translation: CATSRRHGTELNEKLFF. The V gene is TRBV15, the J gene TRBJ1-4, with 7 bases aligning to TRBD1. The V segment lost 2 bases and the J segment 5 bases; nucleotides outside the gene matches: 11. Per germline, CDR1 LNHNV and CDR2 YYDKDF (reference sequence). The CDR3 consists of 17 residues.

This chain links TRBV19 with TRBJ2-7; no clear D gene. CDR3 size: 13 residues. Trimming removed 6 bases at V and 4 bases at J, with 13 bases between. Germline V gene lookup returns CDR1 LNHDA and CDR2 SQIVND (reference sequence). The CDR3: CASRSSIFYEQYF. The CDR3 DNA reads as TGTGCCAGTAGATCTAGTATCTTTTACGAGCAGTACTTC.

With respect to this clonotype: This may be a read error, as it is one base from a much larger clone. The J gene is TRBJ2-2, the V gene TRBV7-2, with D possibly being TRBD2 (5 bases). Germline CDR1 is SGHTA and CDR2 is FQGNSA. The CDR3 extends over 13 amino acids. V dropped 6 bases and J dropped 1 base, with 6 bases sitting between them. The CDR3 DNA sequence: TGTGCCAGCAGGGACTGGAACACCGGGGAGCTGTTTTTT. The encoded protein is CASRDWNTGELFF.

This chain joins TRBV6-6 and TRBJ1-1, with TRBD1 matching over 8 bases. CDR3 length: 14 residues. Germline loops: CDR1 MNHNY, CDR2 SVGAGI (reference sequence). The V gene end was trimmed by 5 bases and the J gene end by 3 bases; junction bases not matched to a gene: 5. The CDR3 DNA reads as TGTGCCAGCAGTGCGGACAGGGTGGACACTGAAGCTTTCTTT. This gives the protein CASSADRVDTEAFF.

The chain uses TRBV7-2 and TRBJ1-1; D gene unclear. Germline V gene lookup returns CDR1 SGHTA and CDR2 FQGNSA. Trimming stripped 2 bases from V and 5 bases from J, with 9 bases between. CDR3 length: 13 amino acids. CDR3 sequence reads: CASSLKWGTEAFF. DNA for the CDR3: TGTGCCAGCAGCTTAAAGTGGGGAACTGAAGCTTTCTTT. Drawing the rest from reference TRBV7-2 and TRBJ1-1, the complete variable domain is GAGVSQSPSNKVTEKGKDVELRCDPISGHTALYWYRQSLGQGLEFLIYFQGNSAPDKSGLPSDRFSAERTGGSVSTLTIQRTQQEDSAVYLCASSLKWGTEAFFGQGTRLTVV.

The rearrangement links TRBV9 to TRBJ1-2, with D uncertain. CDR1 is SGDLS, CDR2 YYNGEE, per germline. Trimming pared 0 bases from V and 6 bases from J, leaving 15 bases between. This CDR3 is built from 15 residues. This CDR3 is CASSVDGEGIDGYTF. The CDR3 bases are TGTGCCAGCAGCGTAGATGGTGAGGGAATCGATGGCTACACCTTC.

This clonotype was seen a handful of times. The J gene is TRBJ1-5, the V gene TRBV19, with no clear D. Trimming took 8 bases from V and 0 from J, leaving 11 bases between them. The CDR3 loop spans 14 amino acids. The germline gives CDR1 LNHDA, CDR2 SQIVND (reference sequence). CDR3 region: CASRLSYSNQPQHF. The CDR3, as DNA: TGTGCCAGTCGACTGAGTTATAGCAATCAGCCCCAGCATTTT.

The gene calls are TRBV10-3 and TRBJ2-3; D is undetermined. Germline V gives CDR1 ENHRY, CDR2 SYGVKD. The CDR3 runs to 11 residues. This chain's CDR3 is CAIRGTDTQYF. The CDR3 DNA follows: TGTGCTATTCGGGGCACAGATACGCAGTATTTT.

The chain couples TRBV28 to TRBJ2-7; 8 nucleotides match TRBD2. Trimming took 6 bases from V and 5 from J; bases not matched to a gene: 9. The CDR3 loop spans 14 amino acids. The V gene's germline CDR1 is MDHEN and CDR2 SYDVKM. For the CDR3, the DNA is TGTGCCAGCAGGAAGGCGGGAGGTAGGGACGAGCAGTACTTC. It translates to CASRKAGGRDEQYF.

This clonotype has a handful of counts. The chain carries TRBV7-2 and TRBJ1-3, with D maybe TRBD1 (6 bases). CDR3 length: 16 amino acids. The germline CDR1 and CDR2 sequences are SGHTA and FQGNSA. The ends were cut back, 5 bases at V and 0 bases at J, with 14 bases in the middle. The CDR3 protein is CASSPLQGLSGNTIYF. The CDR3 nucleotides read TGTGCCAGCAGCCCTTTACAGGGCCTCTCTGGAAACACCATATATTTT.